A selection of T cell receptor beta chains follows, all from one sample in a study of blood T cells in healthy people across ages. One entry per CDR3 protein results from TCRdb running MiXCR on the 5' RACE reads. The sample holds under 850,000 distinct CDR3 sequences, around 36% seen once. Sequencing was carried out using blood. These receptors all come from a man aged 18 to 35 in good health. CDR3s leave out the opening cysteine and the closing phenylalanine or tryptophan.

V gene,J gene,CDR3 protein
TRBV5-1,TRBJ2-3,ASAIAGAPDTQY
TRBV12-3/TRBV12-4,TRBJ2-3,ASALGSTGTQY
TRBV10-3,TRBJ2-7,AISEVEGIAYEQY
TRBV7-9,TRBJ1-1,ASSVVGDCEAF
TRBV9,TRBJ2-3,ASSGAGDIHTDTQY
TRBV7-2,TRBJ2-1,ASSAVQGSEQF
TRBV29-1,.,SVEFAGHQETQY
TRBV5-1,TRBJ1-2,ASSRRGYGYT
TRBV5-1,TRBJ2-3,ASSLRGQGIASQY
TRBV7-2,TRBJ1-2,ASSAGQGYGYT
TRBV11-1,TRBJ2-1,ASSLEGGLLLQYEQF
TRBV12-3/TRBV12-4,TRBJ2-1,ASSLFSGGAYEQF
TRBV7-9,TRBJ2-7,ASSPGTPNEQY
TRBV20-1,TRBJ1-3,SASFDPAGNTIY
TRBV12-3/TRBV12-4,TRBJ1-2,ASSFTRDDFGYT
TRBV6-6,TRBJ1-6,ASSDNSPLH
TRBV29-1,TRBJ2-1,SVRSSYNEQF
TRBV4-3,TRBJ1-4,ASSQMSGKLF
TRBV29-1,TRBJ2-5,SVEAETQY
TRBV6-1,TRBJ2-1,ASSLQTSQEGF
TRBV20-1,TRBJ2-7,SARRTDRDEQY
TRBV12-3/TRBV12-4,TRBJ1-4,ASSPTPVAPGGEKLF
TRBV27,TRBJ2-5,ASSFLAGKWETQY
TRBV29-1,TRBJ1-1,SVEGRGAEAF
TRBV5-1,TRBJ2-1,ASSGGSLAHEQF
TRBV28,TRBJ1-1,ASSPGGGVNTEAF
TRBV18,TRBJ2-3,ASSPPTVRTDTQY
TRBV9,TRBJ2-1,ASSPPSDEQF
TRBV20-1,TRBJ1-5,SARGPGLSNQPQH
TRBV4-3,TRBJ1-2,ASSQEGTGPFSNYGYT
TRBV29-1,TRBJ2-1,SPAGVGNNEQF
TRBV7-9,TRBJ2-6,ASTLRGDSIFTSGANVLT
TRBV14,TRBJ2-3,ASSQTLHAKASTDTQY
TRBV12-3/TRBV12-4,TRBJ2-1,ASRSGTGADEQF